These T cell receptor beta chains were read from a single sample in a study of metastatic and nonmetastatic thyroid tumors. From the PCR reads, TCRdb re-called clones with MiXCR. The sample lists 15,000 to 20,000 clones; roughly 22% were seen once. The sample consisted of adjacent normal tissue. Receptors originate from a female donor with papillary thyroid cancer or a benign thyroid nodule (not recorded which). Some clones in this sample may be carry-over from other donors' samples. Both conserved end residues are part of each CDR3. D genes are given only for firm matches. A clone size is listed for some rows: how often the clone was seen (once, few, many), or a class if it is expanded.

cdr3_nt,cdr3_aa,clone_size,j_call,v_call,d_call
TGTGCCAGCACCCTAGCGGAAAACATTGGCGATGAGCAGTTCTTC,CASTLAENIGDEQFF,NA,TRBJ2-1,TRBV2,TRBD2
TGTGCCAGCGAGGACAGGGCCAACTATGGCTACACCTTC,CASEDRANYGYTF,NA,TRBJ1-2,TRBV2,TRBD1
TGTGCCAGCAGCTTGGGGCGGCTTAACTATGGCTACACCTTC,CASSLGRLNYGYTF,NA,TRBJ1-2,TRBV5-5,NA
TGTGCCAGCAGCTCTGCCTACGAGCAGTACTTC,CASSSAYEQYF,few,TRBJ2-7,TRBV7-9,NA
TGTGCCAGCAAGACCTCCGGGACTAGCGGGCACAATGAGCAGCTCTTT,CASKTSGTSGHNEQLF,few,TRBJ2-1,TRBV27,TRBD2
TGTGCCAGCAGTTTATTAGGCATCATACAAGAGACCCAGTACTTC,CASSLLGIIQETQYF,NA,TRBJ2-5,TRBV28,NA
TGTGCCAGCAGTTACTCCGGGCTGGAGCAGTTCTTC,CASSYSGLEQFF,NA,TRBJ2-1,TRBV6-6,NA
TGCAGTGCTAGAGGATCAAGGCTGGGTGGGGAAAACTACGAGCAGTACTTC,CSARGSRLGGENYEQYF,few,TRBJ2-7,TRBV20-1,NA
TGTGCCAGCAGTTATTTAGACAGCAATCAGCCCCAGCATTTT,CASSYLDSNQPQHF,few,TRBJ1-5,TRBV6-2/TRBV6-3,NA
TGTGCCAGCAGCCAAGGTTGGACTAGCGGCGAGCAGTTCTTC,CASSQGWTSGEQFF,NA,TRBJ2-1,TRBV3-1,TRBD2
TGTGCCAGCAGTTACTCGATAACTAGCGGGAGACTCCCATCCTACGAGCAGTACTTC,CASSYSITSGRLPSYEQYF,NA,TRBJ2-7,TRBV6-2/TRBV6-3,TRBD2
TGCAGTGCTTCAGAGACAGGGCCTCGCTACGAGCAGTACTTC,CSASETGPRYEQYF,NA,TRBJ2-7,TRBV20-1,TRBD1
TGCGCCAGCAGCCCCCAGAACACCGGGGAGCTGTTTTTT,CASSPQNTGELFF,NA,TRBJ2-2,TRBV5-1,NA
TGCGCCAGCAGCTTGGAGGGGCAGGGATACTCTGGGGCCAACGTCCTGACTTTC,CASSLEGQGYSGANVLTF,large,TRBJ2-6,TRBV5-1,NA
TGTGCCACACACCCAGGGGGTGGAGAGACCCAGTACTTC,CATHPGGGETQYF,NA,TRBJ2-5,TRBV3-1,TRBD1
TGTGCCAGCTCACCTCCGGGACCTCAAGGGGCAGATACGCAGTATTTT,CASSPPGPQGADTQYF,NA,TRBJ2-3,TRBV18,NA
TGCAGTGCTAGACCGGGGCAAAGAGTTTTCTTT,CSARPGQRVFF,once,TRBJ1-1,TRBV20-1,NA
TGCGCCAGCAGCTTGGTTTATCCGGGAGGCTACAATGAGCAGTTCTTC,CASSLVYPGGYNEQFF,few,TRBJ2-1,TRBV5-1,TRBD2
TGTGCCAGCACCTTAGGCGGGGCTGACTATGTCTACACCTTC,CASTLGGADYVYTF,NA,TRBJ1-2,TRBV28,NA
TGTGCCAGCTCACCAGAGGGACAGGGGGCCTGGGGCTACACCTTC,CASSPEGQGAWGYTF,NA,TRBJ1-2,TRBV18,TRBD1